This T cell receptor beta chain was sequenced in a study of blood T cell repertoires in COVID-19. As for the study in general: Donors in the United States, Italy and Spain gave samples during acute or convalescent COVID-19. The analysed material was cDNA or gDNA that came from T cells, B-cell-depleted T cells, or PBMCs.

Trimming took off 3 bases at V and 7 bases at J, with 8 bases between the two ends. The CDR3 consists of 12 residues. The germline CDR1 and CDR2 sequences are KGHDR and SFDVKD. Profiling relied on immunoSEQ multiplex PCR, and the TCRdb table lists in-frame clones only, not all of them. The table lists under 200,000 clones, about 93% of them singletons, with 0.45% to 0.65% in the top ten. The sequencing input was peripheral blood. This receptor was taken from a man aged 50-60 years with acute or convalescent COVID-19. V is TRBV24-1 and J is TRBJ2-5; no reliable D call. DNA of the CDR3: TGTGCCACCAGTGATCCTAGTTGGACCCAGTACTTC. Amino acid sequence: CATSDPSWTQYF.